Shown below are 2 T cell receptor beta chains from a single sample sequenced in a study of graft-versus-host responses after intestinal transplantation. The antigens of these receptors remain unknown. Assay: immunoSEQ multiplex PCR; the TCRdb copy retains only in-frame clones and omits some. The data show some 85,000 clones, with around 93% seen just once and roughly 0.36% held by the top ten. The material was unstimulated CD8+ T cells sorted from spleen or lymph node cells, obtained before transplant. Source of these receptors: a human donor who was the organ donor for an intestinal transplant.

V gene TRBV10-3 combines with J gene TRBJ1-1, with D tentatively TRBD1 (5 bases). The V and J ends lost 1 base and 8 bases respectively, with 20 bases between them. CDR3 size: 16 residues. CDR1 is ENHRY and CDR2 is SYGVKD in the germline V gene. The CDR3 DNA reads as TGTGCCATCAGTGAGTTCCTCGTTAGGAGGGGCCCCGAAGCTTTCTTT. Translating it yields CAISEFLVRRGPEAFF.

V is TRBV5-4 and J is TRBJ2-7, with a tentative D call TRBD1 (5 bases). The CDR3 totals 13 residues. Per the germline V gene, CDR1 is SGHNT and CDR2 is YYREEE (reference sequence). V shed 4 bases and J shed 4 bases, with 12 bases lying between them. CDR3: CASSNDREYEQYF. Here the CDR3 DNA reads TGTGCCAGCAGCAACGACAGAGAGTACGAGCAGTACTTC.